This entry features one T cell receptor (beta chain) sequence. As yet, its antigen is unknown. The table came from immunoSEQ multiplex PCR; TCRdb's copy has only in-frame clones and leaves some out. The table has about 63,000 clones, around 89% seen once; the top ten hold 10% to 12%. Germline assignment: CDR1 LNHDA and CDR2 SQIVND (reference sequence). The CDR3 totals 15 residues. Trimming shortened V by 6 bases and J by 3 bases, and 12 bases separated the two germline ends. This sample is part of a study of OX40 agonist ivuxolimab in advanced cancers. Overall study context: Mean age 60 years, range roughly 20 to 85; roughly 82% male.

General study findings and limits: Specificity for antigen went undetermined in the expanded peripheral T cells. On average, CD8+ T cells showed a greater number of expanded clones than CD4+.

This chain uses TRBV19 with TRBJ2-6, with D possibly TRBD2 on 5 matching bases. The source of this sequence is an adult with an advanced solid tumor such as melanoma, head and neck, liver or kidney cancer. Source: CD4+ or CD8+ T cells sorted from blood, taken in a trial of the OX40 agonist ivuxolimab. The CDR3 DNA is TGTGCCAGTAGCGTGCAACTAGGTGGGGCCAACGTCCTGACTTTC. This sequence encodes CASSVQLGGANVLTF.